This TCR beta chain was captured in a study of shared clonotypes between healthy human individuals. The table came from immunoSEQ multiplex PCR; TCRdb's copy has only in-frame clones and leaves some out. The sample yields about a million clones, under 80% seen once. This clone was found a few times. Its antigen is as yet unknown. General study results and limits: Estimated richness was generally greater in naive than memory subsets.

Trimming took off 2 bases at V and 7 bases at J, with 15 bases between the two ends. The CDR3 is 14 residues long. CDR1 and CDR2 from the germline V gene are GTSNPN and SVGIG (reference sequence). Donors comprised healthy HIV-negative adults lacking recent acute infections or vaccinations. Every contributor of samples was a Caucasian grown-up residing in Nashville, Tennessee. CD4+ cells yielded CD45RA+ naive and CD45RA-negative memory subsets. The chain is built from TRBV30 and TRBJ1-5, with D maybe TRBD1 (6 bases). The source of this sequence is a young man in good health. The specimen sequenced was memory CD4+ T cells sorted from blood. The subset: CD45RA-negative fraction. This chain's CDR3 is CAWSLTGTGQPQHF. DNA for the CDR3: TGTGCCTGGAGTCTTACAGGGACGGGGCAGCCCCAGCATTTT. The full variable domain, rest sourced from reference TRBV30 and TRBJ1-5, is SQTIHQWPATLVQPVGSPLSLECTVEGTSNPNLYWYRQAAGRGLQLLFYSVGIGQISSEVPQNLSASRPQDRQFILSSKKLLLSDSGFYLCAWSLTGTGQPQHFGDGTRLSIL.